The 9 T cell receptor beta chains reported below all come from one sample, sequenced in a study of T cell responses to AZD1222 COVID-19 vaccine. Repertoires were generated with immunoSEQ multiplex PCR, while TCRdb's copy carries only in-frame clones and drops some. The table records under 200,000 clones, 85% to 95% of them present only once. This material consisted of peripheral blood, taken on day 0 of AZD1222 vaccination. Receptors originate from an adult in good health.

The chain joins TRBV25-1 to TRBJ2-6; D not resolved. The CDR3 runs to 17 residues. The V and J ends lost 1 base and 2 bases respectively, with 12 bases between them. Germline lookup yields CDR1 MGHDK and CDR2 SYGVNS. The CDR3 sequence: CASSEFFSGTGANVLTF. The CDR3 DNA reads TGTGCCAGCAGTGAATTTTTCTCGGGTACTGGGGCCAACGTCCTGACTTTC.

This clone was seen more than once but under ten times. This chain links TRBV7-9 with TRBJ1-5; possible D gene TRBD1, 5 bases. The V and J ends lost 5 bases and 6 bases respectively, with 11 bases between them. Germline V gene sequence: CDR1 SEHNR, CDR2 FQNEAQ (reference sequence). The CDR3 consists of 13 residues. The CDR3: CASSPGTGQPQHF. CDR3 DNA sequence: TGTGCCAGCAGCCCAGGGACGGGTCAGCCCCAGCATTTT.

The CDR3 loop reads CASRVATYIGYTF. In nucleotides, the CDR3 is TGTGCCAGCAGGGTTGCTACCTATATAGGCTACACCTTC. The chain uses TRBV6-5 and TRBJ1-2; D not resolved. Germline CDR1 is MNHEY and CDR2 is SVGAGI. The CDR3 length is 13 residues. V lost 6 bases and J lost 8, with 16 bases in between.

The CDR3 nucleotides read TGTGCCAGCAGCGAGGGACAGGGTAGTGTCAATGAGCAGTTCTTC. The encoded protein is CASSEGQGSVNEQFF. The chain links TRBV6-4 to TRBJ2-1, with 9 nucleotides matching TRBD1. V was clipped by 6 bases and J by 6 bases; unmatched bases: 9. CDR1 is MRHNA, CDR2 SNTAGT, per germline. This CDR3 is 15 amino acids long.

The genes are TRBV5-8 and TRBJ2-1; D gene ambiguous. There are 12 residues in the CDR3. Germline-derived CDR1 and CDR2 are SGHTS and YDEGEE. Deletions cut 1 base from V and 9 bases from J, with 8 bases between. In DNA, the CDR3 is TGTGCCAGCAGCTTGATGCGTGGTGAGCAGTTCTTC. It translates to CASSLMRGEQFF.

V gene TRBV7-3 combines with J gene TRBJ2-2; 7 bases fit TRBD1. With V trimmed by 5 bases and J by 4 bases, 7 bases remained unmatched. CDR1 SGHTA and CDR2 FQGTGA come from the germline V gene. This CDR3 comprises 15 residues. CDR3: CASSLDRPGTGELFF. The CDR3 bases are TGTGCCAGCAGCCTGGACAGGCCGGGCACCGGGGAGCTGTTTTTT.

This sequence joins TRBV30 and TRBJ2-3; D is unclear. Germline CDR1 GTSNPN, CDR2 SVGIG (reference sequence). The V end lost 3 bases, the J end lost 0 bases, and 13 bases lay between the germline ends. The CDR3 is made up of 15 amino acids. The DNA of the CDR3 is TGTGCCTGGAGCCCTGATGGCGGCAGCACAGATACGCAGTATTTT. This sequence encodes CAWSPDGGSTDTQYF.

This chain joins TRBV29-1 and TRBJ2-7; D may be TRBD2 (5 bases). V shed 4 bases and J shed 0 bases, with 13 bases lying between them. Per the germline V gene, CDR1 is SQVTM and CDR2 is ANQGSEA. CDR3 length: 14 residues. Here the CDR3 DNA reads TGCAGCGTTGTAAGCGGCGTCGCCTCCTACGAGCAGTACTTC. This sequence encodes CSVVSGVASYEQYF.

The rearrangement joins TRBV6-5 to TRBJ1-1, with 7 bases aligning to TRBD1. The CDR3 spans 16 residues. Germline V gene lookup returns CDR1 MNHEY and CDR2 SVGAGI. Trimming took 4 bases from V and 2 from J; bases not matched to a gene: 10. The CDR3 DNA reads as TGTGCCAGCAGTTCCGACAGGGTTGAGAGCAACACTGAAGCTTTCTTT. It translates to CASSSDRVESNTEAFF.